This section outlines one TCR beta chain sequence together with its context. Its antigen is currently unknown. This specimen belongs to a study of vaccination effects on CD4 cells after COVID-19. Points from the study as a whole: Researchers reported few convalescent patients and no early post-infection timepoints in the study.

This table comes from immunoSEQ multiplex PCR, and its TCRdb copy is limited to in-frame clones, with some not included. The sample holds tens of thousands of clones, approximately 76% seen once. Expansion with viral peptide pools was applied to antigen-specific CD4+ T cells by the ViraFEST assay prior to sequencing. Researchers isolated CD4+ T cells once approximately 10 days of culture had elapsed. Having tested negative for nucleocapsid antibodies, the vaccine recipients showed no prior SARS-CoV-2 infection. IL-2 medium took the place of half the medium on both days 3 and 7. The CDR3 runs 14 residues. V was trimmed by 2 bases and J by 3 bases, leaving 11 bases between them. Germline CDR1 and CDR2: SGHAT and FQNNGV.

This receptor was identified in a human donor who received a COVID-19 vaccine. Sequencing was performed on CD4+ T cells from PBMCs cultured with HCoV-NL63 spike peptides, taken before COVID-19 vaccination. The chain has TRBV11-2 and TRBJ2-7, with D unclear. The CDR3 here is CASSLRLQNYEQYV. DNA for the CDR3: TGTGCCAGCAGCTTACGGCTCCAAAACTACGAGCAGTACGTC.